This TCR beta chain was identified in a study of blood T cells in healthy people across ages. For the study at large: Capture via template switching afforded approximately one barcoded beta molecule per two T cells. Findings and caveats of the study: Changes seen in expanded clonotypes were possibly confounded by donor CMV status left unknown.

Turning to this clonotype: Its target is unknown.

The authors isolated at least 6.5 million PBMCs per sample. A second about 7 to 11 cycle PCR used barcoded and J-beta primers. Using its own MiXCR run on the 5' RACE reads, TCRdb lists one record per CDR3 protein. The repertoire holds around 1.1 million distinct CDR3 sequences, with around two fifths as singletons. V shed 0 bases, J shed 5 bases, and the junction held 13 bases outside the gene matches. The CDR3 extends over 18 amino acids. Germline V gene lookup returns CDR1 SGHKS and CDR2 YYEKEE (reference sequence). Material: blood. The genes are TRBV5-5 and TRBJ2-1; 8 bases fit TRBD2. The receptor comes from a man aged 18 to 35 in good health. The DNA of the CDR3 is TGTGCCAGCAGCTTGGCGGTAGCGGGGTATCCATCCCACAATGAGCAGTTCTTC. Its protein is CASSLAVAGYPSHNEQFF.